This TCR beta chain comes out of a study of CD8 T cells in Susac syndrome. Overall study: Treatment at blood withdrawal was none, corticosteroids, or intravenous immunoglobulin alone in Susac syndrome patients.

Reverse transcription of about 0.5 to 1 ug RNA used random hexamers. The method of amplification for TCR beta CDR3 was immunoSEQ multiplex PCR, covering 54 Vbeta and 13 Jbeta. One entry per CDR3 protein results from TCRdb running MiXCR on the immunoSEQ multiplex PCR reads. The table lists about 150,000 distinct CDR3 sequences, under 97% of them singletons, with approximately 0.08% in the top ten. The CDR3 extends over 14 amino acids. V was clipped by 5 bases and J by 5 bases, with 16 bases between them. CDR1 is PRHDT and CDR2 is FYEKMQ in the germline V gene (reference sequence). The chain uses TRBV13 and TRBJ2-7; D unclear. This receptor was identified in a human donor with Susac syndrome. Material: CD4+ T cells from PBMCs. CDR3 DNA: TGTGCCAGCAGCCCACGGCTAACGAGTGACGAGCAGTACTTC. It encodes CASSPRLTSDEQYF. Full variable domain (missing parts from reference TRBV13 and TRBJ2-7): AAGVIQSPRHLIKEKRETATLKCYPIPRHDTVYWYQQGPGQDPQFLISFYEKMQSDKGSIPDRFSAQQFSDYHSELNMSSLELGDSALYFCASSPRLTSDEQYFGPGTRLTVT.